This TCR beta chain was sequenced in a study of yellow fever vaccine responses in identical twins. Whole-study results and caveats: Twins reportedly mounted vaccine T cell responses that seemed partly convergent, partly personalized.

Concerning this clonotype itself: Antigen unknown.

TCRdb reanalysed the RT-PCR reads using MiXCR and keeps one entry per CDR3 protein. The sample records 17,000 or so distinct CDR3 sequences, roughly 72% being singletons. The clonotype originates from a woman in her late teens or twenties who received the yellow fever vaccine. The sample consisted of T cells from blood (PBMCs), unsorted or a sorted subset (not recorded which), taken before or after yellow fever vaccination (not recorded which).

The DNA of the CDR3 is TGTGCCATCAGACGCGGACTAGCCACAGATACGCAGTATTTT. This gives the protein CAIRRGLATDTQYF. This sequence joins TRBV10-3 and TRBJ2-3; 8 bases map to TRBD2. V lost 6 bases, J lost 2 bases, and 4 bases stayed unmatched. CDR3 length: 14 amino acids. Germline CDR1 and CDR2: ENHRY and SYGVKD.